This is a list of T cell receptor beta chains from one sample in a study of OX40 agonist ivuxolimab in advanced cancers. Here immunoSEQ multiplex PCR was the method, and the copy in TCRdb shows in-frame clones only, minus some. The sample lists tens of thousands of clones; approximately 85% were seen once. Sequenced here: CD4+ or CD8+ T cells sorted from blood, sampled in a trial of the OX40 agonist ivuxolimab. Receptor source: an adult with an advanced solid tumor such as melanoma, head and neck, liver or kidney cancer. The CDR3 runs from the conserved cysteine through the conserved F or W. Fields, in order: D gene, V gene, CDR3 length, J gene, clone size, CDR3 DNA, CDR3 protein. The D gene is left open where the match is weak. Only some rows state a clone size, as once, few, many or a class for expanded clones.

>NA|TRBV7-2|17|TRBJ2-7|NA
TGTGCCAGCAGCCCCCCCTCACTAGAGCGGAGCTCCTACGAGCAGTACTTC
CASSPPSLERSSYEQYF
>NA|TRBV5-6|15|TRBJ2-5|NA
TGTGCCAGCAGCTTGGTTACTAGCCGAGTGGAGACCCAGTACTTC
CASSLVTSRVETQYF
>NA|TRBV7-3|18|TRBJ2-6|NA
TGTGCCAGCAGCCCGACATGGCCCTCGGGCTCTGGGGCCAACGTCCTGACTTTC
CASSPTWPSGSGANVLTF
>TRBD1|TRBV5-1|17|TRBJ2-2|NA
TGCGCCAGCAGACTCTGGACAGGGGGCGCGAACACCGGGGAGCTGTTTTTT
CASRLWTGGANTGELFF
>NA|TRBV6-5|15|TRBJ2-1|NA
TGTGCCAGCGCGCGGGGGCAGAGCTCCTACAATGAGCAGTTCTTC
CASARGQSSYNEQFF
>NA|TRBV4-3|14|TRBJ1-1|once
TGCGCCAGCAGCCAGCGACATTTGAACACTGAAGCTTTCTTT
CASSQRHLNTEAFF
>TRBD2|TRBV19|16|TRBJ2-3|NA
TGTGCCAGTAGTCCCTGGACTAGCGGGAGTCCAGATACGCAGTATTTT
CASSPWTSGSPDTQYF
>TRBD1|TRBV9|14|TRBJ2-2|NA
TGTGCCAGCAGTCCGACAGGGTGGGCCGGGGAGCTGTTTTTT
CASSPTGWAGELFF
>NA|TRBV19|14|TRBJ1-6|NA
TGTGCCAGTAGTATACTCCAATTTAATTCACCCCTCCACTTT
CASSILQFNSPLHF
>TRBD1|TRBV10-2|14|TRBJ1-2|NA
TGCGCCAGCAGCGGACAGGGAGGCTTGGGGGGCTACACCTTC
CASSGQGGLGGYTF
>NA|TRBV11-1|15|TRBJ1-2|NA
TGTGCCAGCAGCCCCCAGCCCTTGGGAGGTTATGGCTACACCTTC
CASSPQPLGGYGYTF
>NA|TRBV28|12|TRBJ2-1|medium-sized
TGTGCCAGCGCGAGTGGAGGGCACGTCGGGTTCTTC
CASASGGHVGFF
>NA|TRBV7-9|11|TRBJ2-5|NA
TGTGCCAGCAGCTCCGAAGAGACCCAGTACTTC
CASSSEETQYF
>NA|TRBV27|13|TRBJ1-2|NA
TGTGCCAGCAGTCTACAGGAGGGCTATGGCTACACCTTC
CASSLQEGYGYTF
>NA|TRBV4-3|13|TRBJ2-3|once
TGCGCCAGCAGCCAAGATGTGGAGGATACGCAGTATTTT
CASSQDVEDTQYF
>NA|TRBV4-1|17|TRBJ1-1|NA
TGCGCCAGCAGCCAAGATTTGGGGGATTCTTTTCGGACTGAAGCTTTCTTT
CASSQDLGDSFRTEAFF
>NA|TRBV7-6|14|TRBJ2-5|NA
TGTGCCAGCAGCTTTGCAGGGCTTCGAGAGACCCAGTACTTC
CASSFAGLRETQYF
>TRBD1|TRBV4-3|18|TRBJ2-2|once
TGCGCCAGCAGCCAAGATAGGTTCGACAGGGGAATGAGCGGGGAGCTGTTTTTT
CASSQDRFDRGMSGELFF
>NA|TRBV2|14|TRBJ1-6|NA
TGTGCCAGCAACGAGGGCTCCTATAATTCACCCCTCCACTTT
CASNEGSYNSPLHF
>NA|TRBV10-3|13|TRBJ1-2|NA
TGTGCCATCAGTGAGTCGGCTTCGACGACGAGGGGCTTC
CAISESASTTRGF
>NA|TRBV6-1|11|TRBJ1-2|NA
TGTGCCAGCCCTGGACATGTCGGCTACACCTTC
CASPGHVGYTF
>TRBD2|TRBV7-6|17|TRBJ2-2|NA
TGTGCCAGCAGCTTAGGTGCGGGAGGGCCAGGCACCGGGGAGCTGTTTTTT
CASSLGAGGPGTGELFF
>NA|TRBV27|13|TRBJ1-1|NA
TGTGCCAGCAGTCCGCAGACGGGCACTGAAGCTTTCTTT
CASSPQTGTEAFF
>NA|TRBV20-1|11|TRBJ2-7|NA
TGCAGTGCTAGAGATCCAGGGGAGCAGTACTTC
CSARDPGEQYF
>NA|TRBV7-9|12|TRBJ1-5|NA
TGTGCCAGCAGCTTAGGAGCAGCCGCCCAGCATTTT
CASSLGAAAQHF
>NA|TRBV5-4|14|TRBJ1-1|NA
TGTGCCAGCAGCATGGGGGGGACGAACACTGAAGCTTTCTTT
CASSMGGTNTEAFF
>NA|TRBV7-9|11|TRBJ2-5|few
TGTGCCAGCAGCTCCCAAGAGACCCAGTACTTC
CASSSQETQYF
>NA|TRBV5-1|14|TRBJ1-1|NA
TGCGCCAGCAGCGCTGGGTGGGCGGACACTGAAGCTTTCTTT
CASSAGWADTEAFF
>TRBD2|TRBV7-2|16|TRBJ2-3|NA
TGTGCCAGCAGCTCACTAGCGGGAGGTTTTACAGATACGCAGTATTTT
CASSSLAGGFTDTQYF
>NA|TRBV11-2|16|TRBJ2-3|NA
TGTGCCAGCAGCTTACAACCAGGGACGAACACAGATACGCAGTATTTT
CASSLQPGTNTDTQYF
>NA|TRBV4-3|16|TRBJ1-1|NA
TGCGCCAGCAGCCAAGCGCCGGCAGGCATGAACACTGAAGCTTTCTTT
CASSQAPAGMNTEAFF
>NA|TRBV27|14|TRBJ1-3|NA
TGTGCCAGCAGTCCAGGGGTGGGAGGAAACACCATATATTTT
CASSPGVGGNTIYF
>TRBD1|TRBV2|15|TRBJ1-4|NA
TGTGCCAGCAGTAGACAGGGCGGAACTAATGAAAAACTGTTTTTT
CASSRQGGTNEKLFF
>NA|TRBV6-1|11|TRBJ1-5|NA
TGTGCCAGCAGGTCGGGTGGGCCCCAGCATTTT
CASRSGGPQHF
>TRBD1|TRBV19|16|TRBJ1-3|NA
TGTGCCAGTAGTATCCAGGGGGATCCCTCTGGAAACACCATATATTTT
CASSIQGDPSGNTIYF
>TRBD1|TRBV5-1|14|TRBJ1-1|NA
TGCGCCAGCAGCTTGGGACAGGGGAAGGCTGAAGCTTTCTTT
CASSLGQGKAEAFF
>NA|TRBV28|13|TRBJ2-1|NA
TGTGCCAGCAGTTTCTTTGGGGGCCATGAGCAGTTCTTC
CASSFFGGHEQFF
>NA|TRBV19|15|TRBJ1-1|NA
TGTGCCAGTAGTATAATCGACAGCCACTACACTGAAGCTTTCTTT
CASSIIDSHYTEAFF
>NA|TRBV28|16|TRBJ2-5|NA
TGTGCCAGCAGTTCCACCGGGACAACCTTCGGGGAGACCCAGTACTTC
CASSSTGTTFGETQYF
>TRBD1|TRBV5-1|17|TRBJ1-1|NA
TGCGCCAGCAGCTACGGACAGGGGGCTTATATGAACACTGAAGCTTTCTTT
CASSYGQGAYMNTEAFF